This entry concerns a single TCR beta chain. CDR1 WNHNN and CDR2 SYGVQD come from the germline V gene (reference sequence). The CDR3 contains 15 residues. The J segment lost 1 base and the V segment lost 4 bases, leaving 6 bases of the junction unmatched. Authors' processing steps: Estimation of nucleated cell counts was performed using reference gene primer amplification. Data came from immunoSEQ multiplex PCR; TCRdb stores just in-frame clones and leaves some out. The V and J calls and the clone size are those of that table, but D and trimming were determined from the DNA. The data contain about 220,000 clones, around 82% of them singletons. The sample comes from a study of blood T cell repertoires in COVID-19. Study-wide background: Material from acute and convalescent COVID-19 was sourced from the United States, Italy and Spain. The cDNA or gDNA used as material had been derived from T cells, B-cell-depleted T cells, or PBMCs.

This receptor was taken from a woman between 65 and 79 years old with acute or convalescent COVID-19. The rearrangement uses TRBV10-1 and TRBJ2-5; 7 bases match TRBD1. Input material: peripheral blood. The CDR3 DNA follows: TGCGCCAGCAGTGCCTGGACAGGTGTCCAAGAGACCCAGTACTTC. This encodes CASSAWTGVQETQYF.